This is a list of T cell receptor beta chains from one sample in a study of CD8+ T cells in alopecia areata. Sequencing used immunoSEQ multiplex PCR; TCRdb keeps in-frame clones, though not all of them. The data show hundreds of thousands of clones, with under 40% seen just once and roughly 0.5% held by the top ten. Sequencing used CD4+ T cells sorted from blood, obtained at approximately week 30, from a patient treated with tofacitinib. The receptor source for this set is a human donor with alopecia areata. Each CDR3 is given with its conserved first and last residue. The D gene is left open where the match is weak. Part of the rows lack a size; the others show once, few, many or a class for expanded clones.

>TRBV29-1|TRBJ2-3|few|14|NA
CSVVSQTSRDTQYF
TGCAGCGTTGTCTCCCAGACTAGTAGGGATACGCAGTATTTT
>TRBV5-1|TRBJ2-5|few|17|TRBD2
CASSLNPGTRGQETQYF
TGCGCCAGCAGCCTAAACCCCGGGACTAGGGGCCAAGAGACCCAGTACTTC
>TRBV30|TRBJ1-1|NA|11|NA
CAGTANTEAFF
TGTGCAGGGACCGCGAACACTGAAGCTTTCTTT
>TRBV30|TRBJ2-3|NA|12|NA
CAWSGGSDTQYF
TGTGCCTGGAGTGGTGGTTCGGATACGCAGTATTTT
>TRBV23-1|TRBJ2-3|few|15|TRBD2
CASSQSGGARDTQYF
TGCGCCAGCAGTCAAAGCGGGGGGGCAAGAGATACGCAGTATTTT
>TRBV19|TRBJ1-1|NA|13|NA
CASSIRDNTEAFF
TGTGCCAGTAGTATCAGGGACAACACTGAAGCTTTCTTT
>TRBV6-1|TRBJ1-1|NA|13|NA
CASSEVSPTEAFF
TGTGCCAGCAGTGAAGTAAGTCCTACTGAAGCTTTCTTT
>TRBV7-7|TRBJ2-5|few|14|NA
CASSLVGNRETQYF
TGTGCCAGCAGCTTAGTCGGGAACAGGGAGACCCAGTACTTC
>TRBV14|TRBJ2-1|NA|16|NA
CASSQVFGGIYNEQFF
TGTGCCAGCAGCCAAGTATTTGGGGGGATTTACAATGAGCAGTTCTTC
>TRBV10-3|TRBJ1-2|NA|16|NA
CAIMSEGLGVNYGYTF
TGTGCCATCATGAGCGAAGGCCTGGGCGTTAACTATGGCTACACCTTC
>TRBV29-1|TRBJ1-1|NA|12|NA
CSGRVEDTEAFF
TGCAGCGGAAGGGTGGAGGACACTGAAGCTTTCTTT
>TRBV19|TRBJ1-2|NA|13|TRBD1
CASKDRVAYGYTF
TGTGCCAGTAAGGACAGGGTGGCCTATGGCTACACCTTC
>TRBV5-1|TRBJ2-6|NA|16|NA
CASSLHRSGGANVLTF
TGCGCCAGCAGCTTGCACAGGTCGGGAGGGGCCAACGTCCTGACTTTC
>TRBV5-4|TRBJ2-5|many|11|NA
CASSLEETQYF
TGTGCCAGCAGCTTGGAAGAGACCCAGTACTTC
>TRBV7-8|TRBJ2-7|many|15|TRBD2
CASSFTSGGRYEQYF
TGTGCCAGCAGCTTTACTAGCGGGGGCCGATACGAGCAGTACTTC
>TRBV6-1|TRBJ1-1|NA|14|NA
CASSSRDGWSEAFF
TGTGCCAGCAGTTCCCGGGACGGATGGTCTGAAGCTTTCTTT
>TRBV7-2|TRBJ2-2|NA|17|NA
CASSPDPHRTEAGELFF
TGTGCCAGCAGCCCCGACCCCCACCGGACAGAGGCCGGGGAGCTGTTTTTT
>TRBV5-6|TRBJ2-7|NA|15|NA
CASSLLGVVRYEQYF
TGTGCCAGCAGCCTCCTTGGGGTTGTACGCTACGAGCAGTACTTC
>TRBV11-2|TRBJ2-7|NA|13|NA
CASSLGLANEQYF
TGTGCCAGCAGCTTAGGACTTGCTAACGAGCAGTACTTC
>TRBV30|TRBJ2-7|NA|14|TRBD1
CAWSSGTGGYEQYF
TGTGCCTGGAGTTCCGGGACAGGGGGCTACGAGCAGTACTTC
>TRBV6-5|TRBJ2-7|few|14|TRBD1
CASSYRQGYHEQYF
TGTGCCAGCAGTTATCGACAGGGATATCACGAGCAGTACTTC
>TRBV5-1|TRBJ2-2|few|12|NA
CASSQVLGELFF
TGCGCCAGCAGCCAGGTGCTCGGGGAGCTGTTTTTT
>TRBV6-5|TRBJ2-1|NA|15|NA
CASTDVTSSYNEQFF
TGTGCCAGCACCGACGTCACGAGCTCCTACAATGAGCAGTTCTTC
>TRBV5-6|TRBJ2-7|NA|13|NA
CASSLYGAYEQYF
TGTGCCAGCAGCTTGTACGGAGCCTACGAGCAGTACTTC
>TRBV30|TRBJ1-3|NA|14|NA
CAWMGGGSGNTIYF
TGTGCCTGGATGGGTGGAGGGTCAGGAAACACCATATATTTT
>TRBV7-8|TRBJ2-7|NA|15|NA
CATRPGRGITYEQYF
TGTGCCACCAGGCCGGGGCGCGGCATAACCTACGAGCAGTACTTC
>TRBV5-1|TRBJ2-6|NA|18|NA
CASSQQGSPSSGANVLTF
TGCGCCAGCAGCCAACAGGGTTCCCCAAGCTCTGGGGCCAACGTCCTGACTTTC
>TRBV14|TRBJ1-1|few|13|NA
CASSQDFNTEAFF
TGTGCCAGCAGCCAGGACTTTAACACTGAAGCTTTCTTT
>TRBV7-9|TRBJ1-1|few|16|NA
CASSFQGGGSFAEAFF
TGTGCCAGCAGCTTTCAGGGAGGGGGATCGTTCGCTGAAGCTTTCTTT
>TRBV7-7|TRBJ2-5|NA|15|NA
CASSRNAGSQETQYF
TGTGCCAGCAGTCGCAACGCAGGGTCTCAAGAGACCCAGTACTTC
>TRBV6-5|TRBJ1-6|NA|14|TRBD1
CASSRTGKNSPLHF
TGTGCCAGCAGTCGGACAGGGAAGAATTCACCCCTCCACTTT
>TRBV30|TRBJ1-2|NA|18|NA
CATVGRELNARANYGYTF
TGTGCTACCGTGGGGAGGGAGTTGAACGCAAGAGCTAACTATGGCTACACCTTC
>TRBV5-1|TRBJ1-1|NA|15|NA
CASSPAVGQHTEAFF
TGCGCCAGCAGCCCGGCGGTAGGACAGCACACTGAAGCTTTCTTT